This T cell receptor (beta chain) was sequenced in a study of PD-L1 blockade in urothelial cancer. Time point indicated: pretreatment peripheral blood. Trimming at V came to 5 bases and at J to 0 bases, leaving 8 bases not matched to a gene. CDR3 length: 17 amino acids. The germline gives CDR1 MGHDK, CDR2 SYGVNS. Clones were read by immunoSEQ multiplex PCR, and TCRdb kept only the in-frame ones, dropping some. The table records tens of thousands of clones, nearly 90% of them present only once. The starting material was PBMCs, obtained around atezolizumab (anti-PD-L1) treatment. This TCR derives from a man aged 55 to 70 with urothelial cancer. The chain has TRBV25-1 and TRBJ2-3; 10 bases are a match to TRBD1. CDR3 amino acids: CASSLGTGVSSTDTQYF. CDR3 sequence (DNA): TGTGCCAGCAGTCTCGGGACAGGGGTGTCTAGCACAGATACGCAGTATTTT.